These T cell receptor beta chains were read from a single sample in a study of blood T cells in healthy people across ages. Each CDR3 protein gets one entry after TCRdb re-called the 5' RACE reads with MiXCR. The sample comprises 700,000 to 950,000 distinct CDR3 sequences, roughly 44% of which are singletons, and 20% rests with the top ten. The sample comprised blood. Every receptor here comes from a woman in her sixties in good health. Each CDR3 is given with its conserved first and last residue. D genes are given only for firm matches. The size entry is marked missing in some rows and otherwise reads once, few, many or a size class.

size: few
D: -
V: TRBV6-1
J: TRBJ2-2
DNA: TGTGCCAGCAGTGCAGAGAGCCGGGAGCTGTTTTTT
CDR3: CASSAESRELFF

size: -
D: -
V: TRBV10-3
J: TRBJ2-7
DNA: TGTGCCATCAGTGGGAAACTAGCTGATGCCTACGAGCAGTACTTC
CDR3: CAISGKLADAYEQYF

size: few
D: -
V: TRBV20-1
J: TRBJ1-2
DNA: TGCAGTGCTAGAGATCAGGTTCCCTATGGCTACACCTTC
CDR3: CSARDQVPYGYTF

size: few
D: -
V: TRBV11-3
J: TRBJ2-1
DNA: TGTGCCAGCAGCCCCTCGGTCACAGATGAGCAGTTCTTC
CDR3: CASSPSVTDEQFF

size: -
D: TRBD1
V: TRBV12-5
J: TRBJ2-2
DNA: TGTGCTAGTGGTTTGGTAATAAGGGGGACAGGGGGTATGGTAGCGGGACCGAACACCGGGGAGCTGTTTTTT
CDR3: CASGLVIRGTGGMVAGPNTGELFF

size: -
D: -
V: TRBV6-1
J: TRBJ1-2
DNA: TGTGCCAGCAGTGAAGACGGGAGTGGCTATGGCTACACCTTC
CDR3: CASSEDGSGYGYTF

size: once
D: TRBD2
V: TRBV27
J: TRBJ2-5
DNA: TGTGCCAGCAGTTTCCGGCTAGCGGGAGTGGGGCAGTACTTC
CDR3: CASSFRLAGVGQYF

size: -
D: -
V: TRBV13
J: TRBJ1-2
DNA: TGTGCCAGCAACTTAACTGGCGCGATTAACTATGGCTACACCTTC
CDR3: CASNLTGAINYGYTF

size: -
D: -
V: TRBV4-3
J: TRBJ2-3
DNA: TGCGCCAGCAGCCAAGAACGTCGGGAACAGGGAGACTTCCATACGCAGTATTTT
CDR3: CASSQERREQGDFHTQYF

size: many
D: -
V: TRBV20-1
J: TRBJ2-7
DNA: TGCAGTGCTAGTGGCGGGATACGCTTTGGGAACGAGCAGTACTTC
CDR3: CSASGGIRFGNEQYF

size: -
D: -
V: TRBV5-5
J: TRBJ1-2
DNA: TGTGCCAGCAGCGAAACCCCAGGCACTGATGGCTACACCTTC
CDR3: CASSETPGTDGYTF

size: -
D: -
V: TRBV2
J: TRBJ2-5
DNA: TGTGCCAGCAGTGTTAAAGGAGAGACCCAGTACTTC
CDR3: CASSVKGETQYF

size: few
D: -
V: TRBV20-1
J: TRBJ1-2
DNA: TGCAGTGCAGAGGGCGCGAAGGGCTACACCTTC
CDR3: CSAEGAKGYTF

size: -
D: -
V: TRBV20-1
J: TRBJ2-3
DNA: TGCAGTCTACGGAGCCTAGGCGATACGCAGTATTTT
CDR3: CSLRSLGDTQYF

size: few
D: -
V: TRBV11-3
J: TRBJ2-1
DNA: TGTGCCAGCAGCTTAGACCCTCTCAATGAGCAGTTCTTC
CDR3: CASSLDPLNEQFF

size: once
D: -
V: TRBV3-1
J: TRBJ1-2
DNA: TGTGCCAGCAGCCAATCACAGATGGGGGGCTACACCTTC
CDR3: CASSQSQMGGYTF

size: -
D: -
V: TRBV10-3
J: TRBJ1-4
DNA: TGTGCCATCAGGGCAGACCGCACTGCTGCTAATGAAAAACTGTTTTTT
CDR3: CAIRADRTAANEKLFF

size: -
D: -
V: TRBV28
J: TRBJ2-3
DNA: TGTGCCAGCAGTCCGGGTTGGGGGAGTTTACTAATTGAAGATACGCAGTATTTT
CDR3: CASSPGWGSLLIEDTQYF

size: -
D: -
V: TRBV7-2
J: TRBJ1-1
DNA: TGTGCCAGCAGCTTAGACGGGGGGAGGGCTTTCTTT
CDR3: CASSLDGGRAFF

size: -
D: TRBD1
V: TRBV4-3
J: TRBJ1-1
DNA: TGCGCCAACAGCCAAGTTCCGGGACAGGGTGAAGCTTTCTTT
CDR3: CANSQVPGQGEAFF

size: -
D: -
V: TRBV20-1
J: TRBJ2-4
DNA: TGCAGTGCTAGTTCGGGACCCAAAAACATTCAGTACTTC
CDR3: CSASSGPKNIQYF

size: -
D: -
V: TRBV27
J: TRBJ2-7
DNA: TGTGCCAGCAGTTCCTCGCTAGACGAGCAGTACTTC
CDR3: CASSSSLDEQYF

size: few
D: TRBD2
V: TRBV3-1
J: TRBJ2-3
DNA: TGTGCCAGCAGCCAAGATGGCGGGAGAACAGATACGCAGTATTTT
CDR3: CASSQDGGRTDTQYF

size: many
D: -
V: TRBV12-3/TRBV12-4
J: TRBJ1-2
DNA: TGTGCCAGCAGCCCGGACAGTTACGACTATGGCTACACCTTC
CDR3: CASSPDSYDYGYTF

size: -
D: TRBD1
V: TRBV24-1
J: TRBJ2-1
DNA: TGTACCACCAGTCGGACAGGGGACAATGAGCAGTTCTTC
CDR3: CTTSRTGDNEQFF

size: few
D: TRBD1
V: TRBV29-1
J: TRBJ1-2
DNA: TGCAGCGTTGATCCAGGGGGGAACTATGGCTACACCTTC
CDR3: CSVDPGGNYGYTF

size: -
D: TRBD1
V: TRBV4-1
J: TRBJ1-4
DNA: TGCGCCAGCAGCCGAGGACAGGGGGCGAGTGTAGTTGAAAAACTGTTTTTT
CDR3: CASSRGQGASVVEKLFF

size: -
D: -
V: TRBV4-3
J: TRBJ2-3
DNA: TGCGCCAGCAGCCAAGATTATGGGGAGGGGGCAGATACGCAGTATTTT
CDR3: CASSQDYGEGADTQYF

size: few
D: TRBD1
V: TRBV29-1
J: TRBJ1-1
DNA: TGCAGCGTGCAGGGACAGCAAAACACTGAAGCTTTCTTT
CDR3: CSVQGQQNTEAFF

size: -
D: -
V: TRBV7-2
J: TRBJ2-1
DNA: TGTGCCAGCAGCATCCAGGCGCACAGTTGGGACTTACAGTTCTTC
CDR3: CASSIQAHSWDLQFF